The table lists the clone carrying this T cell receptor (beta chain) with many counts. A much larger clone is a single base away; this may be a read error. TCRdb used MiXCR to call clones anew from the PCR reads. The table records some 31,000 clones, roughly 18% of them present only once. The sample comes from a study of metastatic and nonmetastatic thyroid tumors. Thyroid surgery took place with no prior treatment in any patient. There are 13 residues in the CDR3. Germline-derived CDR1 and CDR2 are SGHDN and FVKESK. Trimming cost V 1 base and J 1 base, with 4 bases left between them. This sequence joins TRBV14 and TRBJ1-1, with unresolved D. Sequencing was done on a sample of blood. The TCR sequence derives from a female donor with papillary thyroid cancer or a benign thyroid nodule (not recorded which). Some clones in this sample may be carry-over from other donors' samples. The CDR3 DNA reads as TGTGCCAGCAGCCAAGCATGGAACACTGAAGCTTTCTTT. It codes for CASSQAWNTEAFF.